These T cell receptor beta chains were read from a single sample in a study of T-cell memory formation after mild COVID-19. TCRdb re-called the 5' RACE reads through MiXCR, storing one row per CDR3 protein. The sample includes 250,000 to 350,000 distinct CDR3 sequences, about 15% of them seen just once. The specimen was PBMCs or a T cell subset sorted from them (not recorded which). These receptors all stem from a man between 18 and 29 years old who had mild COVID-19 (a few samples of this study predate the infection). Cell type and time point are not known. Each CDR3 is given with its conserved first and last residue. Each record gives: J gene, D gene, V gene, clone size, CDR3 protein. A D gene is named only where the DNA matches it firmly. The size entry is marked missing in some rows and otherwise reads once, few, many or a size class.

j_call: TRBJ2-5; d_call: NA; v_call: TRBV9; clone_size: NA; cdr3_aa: CASSGGVRLGETQYF
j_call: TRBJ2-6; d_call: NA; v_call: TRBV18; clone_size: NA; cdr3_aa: CASSPKGSDGANVLTF
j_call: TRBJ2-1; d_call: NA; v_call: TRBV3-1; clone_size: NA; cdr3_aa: CASSQVGGLPGLFF
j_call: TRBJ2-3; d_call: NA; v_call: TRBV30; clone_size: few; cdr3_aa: CAGVGASADTQYF
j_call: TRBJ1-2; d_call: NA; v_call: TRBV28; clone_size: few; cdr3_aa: CASSPGPYGYTF
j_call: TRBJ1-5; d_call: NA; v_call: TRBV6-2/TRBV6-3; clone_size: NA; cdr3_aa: CASQNRGNQPQHF
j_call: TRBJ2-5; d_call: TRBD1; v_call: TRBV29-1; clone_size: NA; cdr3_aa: CSGQGPQETQYF
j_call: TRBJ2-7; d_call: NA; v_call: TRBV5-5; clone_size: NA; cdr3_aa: CASSLVSQGYYEQYF
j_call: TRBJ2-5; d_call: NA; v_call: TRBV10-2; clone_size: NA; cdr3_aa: CASSVGSGEWETQYF
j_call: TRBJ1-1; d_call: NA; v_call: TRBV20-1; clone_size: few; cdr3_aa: CSATTISGATEAFF
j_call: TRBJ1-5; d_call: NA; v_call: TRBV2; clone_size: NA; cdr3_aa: CASNPTASNQPQHF
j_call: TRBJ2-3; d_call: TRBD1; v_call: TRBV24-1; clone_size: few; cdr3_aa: CATSDRDRGEDTQYF
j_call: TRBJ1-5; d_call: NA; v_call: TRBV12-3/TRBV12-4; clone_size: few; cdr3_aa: CASSFSGFHQPQHF
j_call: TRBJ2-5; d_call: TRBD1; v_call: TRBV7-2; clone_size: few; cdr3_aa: CASSLVPGQGNLPQYF
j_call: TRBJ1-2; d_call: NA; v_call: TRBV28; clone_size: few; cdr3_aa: CASSWGTYGYTF
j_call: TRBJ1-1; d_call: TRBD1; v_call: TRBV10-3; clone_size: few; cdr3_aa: CAISEGGTGAFF
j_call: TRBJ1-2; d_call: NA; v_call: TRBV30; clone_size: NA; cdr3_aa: CAQDWVNYGYTF
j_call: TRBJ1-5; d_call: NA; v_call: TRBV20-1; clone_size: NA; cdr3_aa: CSARRGVYQPQHF
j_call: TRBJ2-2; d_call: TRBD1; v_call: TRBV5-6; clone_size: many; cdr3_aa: CASSFRRDSRGGELFF
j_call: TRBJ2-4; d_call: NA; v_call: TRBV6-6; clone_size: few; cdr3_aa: CASSYSTKNIQYF